These T cell receptor beta chains were read from a single sample in a study of cytotoxic CD8 clonotypes in ibrutinib-treated CLL. Profiling relied on immunoSEQ multiplex PCR, and the TCRdb table lists in-frame clones only, not all of them. The sample includes 100,000 to 150,000 clones, 80% to 90% seen only once; the top ten take roughly 1.9%. This specimen consisted of PBMCs, obtained after 24 months of ibrutinib treatment. The receptors shown here come from a human donor with chronic lymphocytic leukemia. Each CDR3 is given with its conserved first and last residue. Each record gives: clone size, D gene, J gene, V gene, CDR3 protein, CDR3 DNA. The D gene is left open where the match is weak. The size of a clone is reported for some rows only, either as once, few or many, or as a class for expanded clones.

>few|TRBD1|TRBJ2-7|TRBV28
CASTPLQGANEQYF
TGTGCCAGCACCCCACTTCAGGGGGCCAACGAGCAGTACTTC
>.|.|TRBJ2-3|TRBV7-9
CASIPGRGTDTQYF
TGTGCCAGCATCCCTGGTCGTGGCACAGATACGCAGTATTTT
>.|TRBD1|TRBJ2-3|TRBV6-5
CASSSWTGSTDTQYF
TGTGCCAGCAGTTCCTGGACAGGTAGCACAGATACGCAGTATTTT
>.|.|TRBJ2-4|TRBV7-9
CASEGYQGISKNIQYF
TGTGCCAGCGAGGGTTACCAGGGGATATCCAAAAACATTCAGTACTTC
>few|.|TRBJ1-1|TRBV29-1
CSVADRTMNTEAFF
TGCAGCGTTGCGGACAGAACCATGAACACTGAAGCTTTCTTT
>few|.|TRBJ1-6|TRBV7-3
CASNSPLHF
TGTGCCAGTAATTCACCCCTCCACTTT
>.|TRBD1|TRBJ2-1|TRBV5-1
CASSLGDRVNNEQFF
TGCGCCAGCAGCTTGGGGGACAGGGTAAACAATGAGCAGTTCTTC
>few|.|TRBJ2-2|TRBV6-1
CASSESFTGELFF
TGTGCCAGCAGTGAATCGTTCACCGGGGAGCTGTTTTTT
>.|.|TRBJ1-1|TRBV7-2
CASSFGDSTEAFF
TGTGCCAGCAGCTTTGGGGATTCCACTGAAGCTTTCTTT
>few|.|TRBJ1-1|TRBV6-5
CASSYYRVNTEAFF
TGTGCCAGCAGTTACTACAGGGTAAACACTGAAGCTTTCTTT
>.|.|TRBJ2-3|TRBV18
CASSPGRAPDTQYF
TGTGCCAGCTCACCAGGGCGAGCTCCAGATACGCAGTATTTT
>.|.|TRBJ2-2|TRBV30
CAWRTNTGELFF
TGTGCCTGGAGGACTAACACCGGGGAGCTGTTTTTT
>.|TRBD1|TRBJ1-1|TRBV6-1
CASRGTGARGTEAFF
TGTGCCAGCAGGGGGACAGGGGCAAGGGGGACTGAAGCTTTCTTT
>.|.|TRBJ2-2|TRBV7-3
CASSLVANTGELFF
TGTGCCAGCAGCTTAGTAGCAAACACCGGGGAGCTGTTTTTT
>.|TRBD1|TRBJ2-7|TRBV7-3
CASSLRPIGQGLYEQYF
TGTGCCAGCAGCTTAAGGCCCATAGGACAGGGTTTATACGAGCAGTACTTC
>.|.|TRBJ2-5|TRBV5-1
CASSEQETQYF
TGCGCCAGCAGCGAACAAGAGACCCAGTACTTC
>.|TRBD2|TRBJ2-1|TRBV27
CASSGGRTYNEQFF
TGTGCCAGCAGTGGCGGGAGAACCTACAATGAGCAGTTCTTC
>few|TRBD1|TRBJ1-5|TRBV19
CASTGTGGNQPQHF
TGTGCCAGTACCGGGACAGGGGGAAATCAGCCCCAGCATTTT
>.|.|TRBJ1-1|TRBV18
CASSPSMGNTEAFF
TGTGCCAGCTCACCATCAATGGGGAACACTGAAGCTTTCTTT
>.|.|TRBJ1-5|TRBV28
CASSLDRTSPQPQHF
TGTGCCAGCAGTTTAGACCGGACCAGTCCTCAGCCCCAGCATTTT
>.|.|TRBJ1-4|TRBV7-9
CASSLARSGEKLFF
TGTGCCAGCAGCTTAGCGCGATCGGGGGAAAAACTGTTTTTT
>.|.|TRBJ2-7|TRBV7-2
CASSSSRGYEQYF
TGTGCCAGCAGCTCCAGTCGCGGGTACGAGCAGTACTTC
>.|TRBD1|TRBJ2-7|TRBV19
CASKQGGAVYEQYF
TGTGCCAGTAAACAAGGGGGCGCAGTTTACGAGCAGTACTTC
>once|.|TRBJ1-5|TRBV2
CASSGGPGEPQHF
TGTGCCAGCAGCGGCGGACCTGGAGAGCCCCAGCATTTT
>.|TRBD1|TRBJ1-1|TRBV6-5
CASSYSRQGTTEAFF
TGTGCCAGCAGTTACTCGCGACAGGGGACCACTGAAGCTTTCTTT
>.|.|TRBJ2-1|TRBV11-3
CASSLGTVSGNEQFF
TGTGCCAGCAGCTTAGGGACAGTTTCGGGGAATGAGCAGTTCTTC
>.|TRBD1|TRBJ2-7|TRBV10-3
CAIRGGQVSYEQYF
TGTGCCATCAGAGGGGGACAGGTCTCCTACGAGCAGTACTTC
>.|.|TRBJ2-5|TRBV18
CASSLQETQYF
TGTGCCAGCTCGCTCCAAGAGACCCAGTACTTC
>.|.|TRBJ1-2|TRBV28
CASSFPPYGYTF
TGTGCCAGCAGTTTCCCTCCCTATGGCTACACCTTC
>.|.|TRBJ2-7|TRBV18
CASSPPKSYEQYF
TGTGCCAGCTCACCGCCGAAATCCTACGAGCAGTACTTC
>.|TRBD1|TRBJ2-7|TRBV15
CATSRVKGQSYEQYF
TGTGCCACCAGCAGAGTTAAGGGACAGAGCTACGAGCAGTACTTC
>.|TRBD2|TRBJ2-7|TRBV6-5
CARGGAINEQYF
TGTGCCCGGGGGGGGGCGATTAACGAGCAGTACTTC
>.|.|TRBJ2-1|TRBV4-1
CASSPSVKTTAGEDEQFF
TGCGCCAGCAGCCCAAGCGTCAAGACTACGGCAGGGGAGGATGAGCAGTTCTTC
>.|TRBD2|TRBJ2-4|TRBV4-1
CASSRQTSGAKNIQYF
TGCGCCAGCAGCCGTCAAACTAGCGGAGCCAAAAACATTCAGTACTTC
>.|.|TRBJ1-2|TRBV4-1
CASSLSARIGTNYGYTF
TGCGCCAGCAGCCTAAGCGCTCGGATCGGAACCAACTATGGCTACACCTTC
>.|.|TRBJ1-3|TRBV6-1
CAIGTEGNTIYF
TGTGCCATTGGGACCGAGGGAAACACCATATATTTT
>.|.|TRBJ1-5|TRBV6-5
CASSSGGNQPQHF
TGTGCCAGCAGTTCAGGAGGCAATCAGCCCCAGCATTTT
>.|.|TRBJ2-2|TRBV28
CASSLRRYGELFF
TGTGCCAGCAGTTTAAGGCGGTACGGGGAGCTGTTTTTT
>.|.|TRBJ2-3|TRBV28
CASSLGGLQTMDTQYF
TGTGCCAGCAGTCTCGGAGGGTTACAAACTATGGATACGCAGTATTTT
>.|.|TRBJ2-7|TRBV6-1
CATSKQEIYEQYF
TGTGCCACCTCGAAACAGGAGATCTACGAGCAGTACTTC
>.|.|TRBJ2-5|TRBV18
CASSPSRGPVETQYF
TGTGCCAGCTCACCAAGTCGGGGACCGGTGGAGACCCAGTACTTC
>.|.|TRBJ2-1|TRBV5-1
CASSLGGSLYNEQFF
TGCGCCAGCAGCTTGGGGGGTAGCCTCTACAATGAGCAGTTCTTC
>.|TRBD2|TRBJ2-7|TRBV6-5
CASSPGLAGSYEQYF
TGTGCCAGCAGCCCTGGACTAGCGGGATCCTACGAGCAGTACTTC
>.|.|TRBJ2-1|TRBV28
CASSSLAGFSSYNEQFF
TGTGCCAGCAGTTCCCTGGCGGGGTTTAGCTCCTACAATGAGCAGTTCTTC